This T cell receptor (beta chain) was found in a study of T cells in Graves' hyperthyroidism and ophthalmopathy (dated by TCRdb to between 2018 and 2021). Concerning the study at large: Peripheral blood samples were taken at the time of initial diagnosis, prior to any treatment. Prospective prediction of ophthalmopathy was tested in an independent validation cohort consisting of roughly 20 hyperthyroidism patients and 15 or so patients who later progressed to ophthalmopathy. TCR Vbeta CDR3 sequencing of 130 to 150 peripheral blood samples (roughly 41 ophthalmopathy, 70 to 85 hyperthyroidism and roughly 17 progressor patients) is reported in the paper. Once sampling was done, hyperthyroidism patients were given methimazole at a starting dose of 30 mg daily, whereas ophthalmopathy patients were given high-dose intravenous methylprednisolone. The study also compared thyroid tissue and blood T-cell repertoires from a handful of Graves' hyperthyroidism patients. TCR V-J signatures able to tell the groups apart were searched for in a discovery cohort of 100 patients, of whom 43 had Graves' ophthalmopathy and roughly 59 had stable Graves' hyperthyroidism. The roughly 100 discovery patients were randomly divided into training and test sets at a 7:3 ratio. Here is what the overall study found, with its caveats: No statistical method was used to fix the sample size in advance, and group allocation was not hidden from the investigators. Most expanded thyroid clonotypes (frequency above 0.001) were also detected in blood, suggesting blood repertoires may reflect thyroid immune responses. In validation, progression to ophthalmopathy was predicted by the model with 70.59% sensitivity and 72% to 85% specificity, a median of roughly 6 months before onset. In cross-validation, a model built on a 13 V-J signature told ophthalmopathy apart from stable hyperthyroidism with roughly 87% sensitivity and approximately 81% specificity, and in testing the same model reached 80%/75%.

This clonotype was seen many times. Its target antigen remains unknown. The input lacks base qualities; no much larger clone sits a single base away. TCR beta CDR3 regions were amplified from RNA transcripts. For the first round of RT-PCR on the TCR CDR3, the HTBI primer set was used together with the Qiagen OneStep RT-PCR kit. The libraries were constructed in a second round of multiplex PCR and then size-selected and purified. Sequencing of the libraries was done on an Illumina HiSeq2000 using paired-end 100 bp reads. Concerning the study's data processing: Raw data were processed with SOAPnuke, discarding reads with adapters, uncalled bases, mean Phred below 15, or no exact constant-primer or identifier match. High-quality paired reads were merged using COPE v1.2.5, and each unique nucleotide sequence was defined as a clonotype. MiTCR v1.1 was used to align the clonotypes against IMGT TRBV, TRBD and TRBJ reference segments. Analysis was restricted to V-J combinations with a frequency above 0.0001, which covered 99.2% of repertoires. The TCS score was defined as F50 (clonal expansion) divided by E x V (chaos), with BLOSUM62-based TCRdist calculated between CDR3 peptides within each V-J. Welch's t-statistics and random forest reduced 500 to 550 V-J features to fewer than 15, which were used in a naive Bayes classifier (R e1071). The Morisita-Horn index was used to measure how similar the thyroid and blood repertoires were. Through fastp at Q25 and MiXCR, TCRdb rebuilt clones from the public reads, retaining in-frame beta chains. When rows share a CDR3 protein, they turn into one entry using the most common DNA and genes. The V and J calls shown here were made by TCRdb, not taken from the authors' results. Counted in this sample were about 50,000 distinct CDR3 sequences; just under 50% of them appeared once. Around 12% of the sample is in the top ten clones.

Ophthalmopathy patients had moderately to severely active disease, Clinical Activity Score of at least 3, NOSPECS grade of at least 4, and duration under 3 months. Exclusion was applied to patients with uncontrolled infections, other autoimmune diseases, pregnancy or lactation. Diagnoses were based on clinical symptoms, serum thyroxine and TRAb, thyroid ultrasound and orbital computed tomography. Ficoll-Paque density gradient centrifugation was used to isolate PBMCs from 8 to 10 ml of fresh peripheral blood. Trizol reagent was used to extract total RNA, and RNA quality was then checked on an Agilent 2100 Bioanalyzer. The CDR3 measures 16 amino acids from cysteine to phenylalanine. The read is trimmed to its CDR3 DNA, 48 bases read in frame from base 1. V was cut back by 5 bases and J by 4 bases, leaving a gap of 19 bases between them.

The sequenced material came from blood. The V and J genes are TRBV12-3 or TRBV12-4 and TRBJ2-3; the D segment could be TRBD2, given 5 matching bases. This sequence originates from a woman under 40 with Graves' ophthalmopathy. The CDR3 protein is CASSRNIGGLPDTQYF. The DNA reads TGTGCCAGCAGTAGGAACATAGGAGGCCTCCCAGATACGCAGTATTTT.